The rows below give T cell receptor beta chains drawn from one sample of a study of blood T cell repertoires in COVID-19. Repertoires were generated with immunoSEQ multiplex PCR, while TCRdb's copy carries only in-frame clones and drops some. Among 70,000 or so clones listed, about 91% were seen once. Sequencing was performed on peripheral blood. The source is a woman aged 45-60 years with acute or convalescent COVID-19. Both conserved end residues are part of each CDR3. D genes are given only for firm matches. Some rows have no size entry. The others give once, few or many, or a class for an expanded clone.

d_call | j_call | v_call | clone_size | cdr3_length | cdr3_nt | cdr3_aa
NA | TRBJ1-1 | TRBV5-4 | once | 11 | TGTGCCAGCAGCACGGACACTGAAGCTTTCTTT | CASSTDTEAFF
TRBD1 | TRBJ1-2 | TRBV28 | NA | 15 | TGTGCCAGCAGACCCCGGACAGGGGCAGTCTATGGCTACACCTTC | CASRPRTGAVYGYTF
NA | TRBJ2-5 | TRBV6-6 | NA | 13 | TGTGCCAGCAGTTACTCTCAGGGAATGACCCAGTACTTC | CASSYSQGMTQYF
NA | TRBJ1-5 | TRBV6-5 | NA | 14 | TGTGCCAGCAGGCGAGACAGTAGCAATCAGCCCCAGCATTTT | CASRRDSSNQPQHF
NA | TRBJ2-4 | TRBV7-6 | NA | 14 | TGTGCCAGCAGCTTAGGAAGCGGAAAAAACATTCAGTACTTC | CASSLGSGKNIQYF
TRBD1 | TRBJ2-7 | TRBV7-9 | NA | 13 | TGTGCCAGCAACAGGGGGCCCACCTACGAGCAGTACTTC | CASNRGPTYEQYF
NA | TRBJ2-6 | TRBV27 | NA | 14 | TGTGCCAGCAGATACAGCTCTGGGGCCAACGTCCTGACTTTC | CASRYSSGANVLTF
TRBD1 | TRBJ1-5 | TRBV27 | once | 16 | TGTGCCAGCAGTCCTCGGACAGGGGTTAGCAATCAGCCCCAGCATTTT | CASSPRTGVSNQPQHF
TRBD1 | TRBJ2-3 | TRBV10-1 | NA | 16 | TGCGCCAGCAGTGAGTATTTCGACAGGGTCACAGATACGCAGTATTTT | CASSEYFDRVTDTQYF
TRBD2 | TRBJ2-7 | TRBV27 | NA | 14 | TGTGCCAGCAGTTTGACTAGCGGGTCCTACGAGCAGTACTTC | CASSLTSGSYEQYF
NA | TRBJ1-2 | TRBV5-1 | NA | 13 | TGCGCCAGCAGCTTGTACACAGGATCCGGCTACACCTTC | CASSLYTGSGYTF
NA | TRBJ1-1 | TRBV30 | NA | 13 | TGTGCCTGGCAAGCACTCTCGAACACTGAAGCTTTCTTT | CAWQALSNTEAFF
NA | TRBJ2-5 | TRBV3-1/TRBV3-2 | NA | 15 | TGTGCCAGCAGCCGACCTCAGGGGCTATTGGAGACCCAGTACTTC | CASSRPQGLLETQYF
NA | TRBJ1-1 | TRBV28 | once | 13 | TGTGCCAGCAGTTTACGACAACTCACTGAAGCTTTCTTT | CASSLRQLTEAFF
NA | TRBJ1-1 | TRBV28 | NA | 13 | TGTGCCAGCAGTTTCTTCGGGGGCACTGAAGCTTTCTTT | CASSFFGGTEAFF
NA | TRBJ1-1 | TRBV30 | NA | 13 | TGTGCCTGGAGAGGACATACGAACACTGAAGCTTTCTTT | CAWRGHTNTEAFF